This TCR beta chain is drawn from a study of T cells in Graves' hyperthyroidism and ophthalmopathy. It was uncontrolled infection, other autoimmune disease, pregnancy or lactation that excluded patients. V shed 5 bases and J shed 5 bases, with 12 bases lying between them. Germline-derived CDR1 and CDR2 are MNHNS and SASEGT. The CDR3 loop spans 14 amino acids. This clonotype was observed at least ten times. Its matching antigen is unknown. Template material for amplifying TCR beta CDR3 regions consisted of RNA transcripts. During a first-round RT-PCR of the TCR CDR3, the HTBI primer set was used. Each CDR3 protein gets one entry after TCRdb re-called the multiplex PCR reads with MiXCR. Of about 610,000 distinct CDR3 sequences in the sample, under 60% were seen once. Points from the study as a whole: A median about 6.2 months before onset, the model predicted ophthalmopathy. Blood also held most thyroid clonotypes expanded beyond 0.001.

Input material: peripheral blood or thyroid tissue (not recorded which). This sequence was found in a woman aged 18-35 years with Graves' hyperthyroidism. V and J are TRBV6-1 and TRBJ1-4, with a tentative D call TRBD1 (5 bases). CDR3 residues: CASSKGRVNEKLFF. The CDR3 DNA follows: TGTGCCAGCAGTAAGGGCAGGGTGAATGAAAAACTGTTTTTT.